The 32 T cell receptor beta chains below all came from one sample that was sequenced in a study of blood T cell repertoires in COVID-19 (dated by TCRdb to about 2020). Libraries were prepared through the immunoSEQ multiplex PCR assay. The clones in this table, taken by TCRdb from immuneACCESS, are in-frame only. Not every clone is retained; where verified, under half of the shortfall comes from an unresolved V gene, and the cause of the rest is unknown. Recorded for this sample are around 280,000 clones; approximately 90% of them occurred a single time. Approximately 6% of the sample is held by the ten biggest clonotypes. Sequenced input: PBMCs or T cells enriched from blood (not recorded which). All receptors derive from a woman aged 35 to 49 who had recovered from COVID-19.

The chain recombines TRBV18 with TRBJ2-5; D gene unclear. CDR3 length: 13 residues. V shed 7 bases and J shed 1 base, with 10 bases lying between them. The V gene's germline CDR1 is KGHSH and CDR2 LQKENI. The CDR3 DNA follows: TGTGCCAGCTTCGCGACTCTCCAAGAGACCCAGTACTTC. Amino acids: CASFATLQETQYF.

This clone was recorded only once. The V gene is TRBV6-1, the J gene TRBJ1-3; a weak D match, TRBD1 (5 bases). Per the germline V gene, CDR1 is MNHNS and CDR2 is SASEGT. V was pared by 3 bases and J by 0 bases, with 9 bases between. CDR3 length equals 15 residues. The chain's CDR3 is CASSDGGFSGNTIYF. The CDR3 region has the DNA TGTGCCAGCAGTGATGGGGGGTTCTCTGGAAACACCATATATTTT.

The gene calls are TRBV9 and TRBJ2-1; 7 bases are shared with TRBD2. Germline-derived CDR1 and CDR2 are SGDLS and YYNGEE. Trimming at V came to 0 bases and at J to 7 bases, leaving 7 bases not matched to a gene. The CDR3 is 15 residues long. The CDR3 nucleotides are TGTGCCAGCAGCGTAGCGGCGGGAGTTAGGAATGAGCAGTTCTTC. Its translation is CASSVAAGVRNEQFF.

The chain combines TRBV18 with TRBJ1-5; possible D gene TRBD1, 6 bases. V was clipped by 1 base and J by 2 bases, with 12 bases between them. The germline V gene has CDR1 KGHSH and CDR2 LQKENI. The CDR3 totals 16 residues. In nucleotides, the CDR3 is TGTGCCAGCTCACCACGTGAGACAGGCGGCAATCAGCCCCAGCATTTT. The encoded protein is CASSPRETGGNQPQHF.

The chain's CDR3 is CASSMTGTGTNEKLFF. The CDR3 DNA sequence: TGTGCCAGCAGCATGACCGGGACAGGTACTAATGAAAAACTGTTTTTT. V usage is TRBV7-9 and J usage is TRBJ1-4; 8 bases fit TRBD1. The CDR3 is 16 residues long. From germline, CDR1 is SEHNR and CDR2 FQNEAQ (reference sequence). The V segment lost 5 bases and the J segment 2 bases; nucleotides outside the gene matches: 7.

The rearrangement links TRBV11-2 to TRBJ2-6; 10 positions match TRBD2. CDR3 length: 16 amino acids. Trimming removed 5 bases from V and 2 bases from J; junction bases left unmatched: 3. Germline loops: CDR1 SGHAT, CDR2 FQNNGV. This CDR3 reads CASSRTSGPGANVLTF. Written as DNA, the CDR3 is TGTGCCAGCAGCCGGACTAGCGGCCCTGGGGCCAACGTCCTGACTTTC. The whole variable domain, filled in from reference TRBV11-2 and TRBJ2-6, reads EAGVAQSPRYKIIEKRQSVAFWCNPISGHATLYWYQQILGQGPKLLIQFQNNGVVDDSQLPKDRFSAERLKGVDSTLKIQPAKLEDSAVYLCASSRTSGPGANVLTFGAGSRLTVL.

V usage is TRBV2 and J usage is TRBJ2-5, with TRBD1 matching 10 bases. The CDR3 totals 14 residues. Germline CDR1 is SNHLY and CDR2 is FYNNEI. Trimming removed 8 bases from V and 3 bases from J; junction bases left unmatched: 6. CDR3 residues: CASLTGTGEETQYF. The DNA for the CDR3 is TGTGCCAGCCTTACCGGGACAGGGGAAGAGACCCAGTACTTC.

The table lists this clone with a count of one. As DNA, the CDR3 is TGTGCCAGCAGTCCCGGGACAGGGGGTCGGGAGCAGTACTTC. It translates to CASSPGTGGREQYF. The chain couples TRBV28 to TRBJ2-7; 11 nucleotides align to TRBD1. Germline CDR1 reads MDHEN; CDR2 reads SYDVKM. V lost 5 bases and J lost 7; bases outside the gene matches: 7. The CDR3 is 14 amino acids.

The rearrangement uses TRBV27 and TRBJ1-4; 8 bases line up with TRBD1. Germline CDR1 is MNHEY and CDR2 is SMNVEV (reference sequence). CDR3 length equals 12 residues. Germline trimming cut 6 bases from V and 6 bases from J; bases unmatched to any gene: 0. The CDR3 here is CASRTGDEKLFF. The CDR3 nucleotides are TGTGCCAGCAGGACAGGGGATGAAAAACTGTTTTTT.

On this clone: The same CDR3 is also encoded by other DNA sequences in this sample. The V and J genes are TRBV28 and TRBJ2-7; D is unresolved. The germline gives CDR1 MDHEN, CDR2 SYDVKM. The CDR3 covers 12 residues. Trimming left V 4 bases short and J 1 base short, with 5 bases between. This CDR3 is CASSSTSYEQYF. CDR3 nucleotide sequence: TGTGCCAGCAGTTCGACATCCTACGAGCAGTACTTC.

The chain recombines TRBV11-2 with TRBJ1-3; 7 bases are a match to TRBD1. Germline assignment: CDR1 SGHAT and CDR2 FQNNGV. Unmatched junction bases numbered 8, after V lost 2 bases and J lost 4 bases. This CDR3 has 16 amino acids. The CDR3 bases are TGTGCCAGCAGCTTAAACCCAACAGGGGCAGGAAACACCATATATTTT. Translated, it gives CASSLNPTGAGNTIYF.

V usage is TRBV30 and J usage is TRBJ2-1, with a tentative D call TRBD2 (6 bases). V shed 2 bases and J shed 7 bases, with 15 bases lying between them. This CDR3 has 14 amino acids. Germline V gene sequence: CDR1 GTSNPN, CDR2 SVGIG (reference sequence). Here the CDR3 reads CAWSPQTSSNEQFF. As DNA, the CDR3 is TGTGCCTGGAGTCCTCAGACTAGTAGTAATGAGCAGTTCTTC.

V usage is TRBV10-3 and J usage is TRBJ1-1; a possible D gene is TRBD1 (5 bases). Between the trimmed V and J ends, which lost 0 bases and 3 bases, there was a span of 8 bases. Germline V lookup: CDR1 ENHRY, CDR2 SYGVKD. The CDR3 extends over 14 amino acids. The CDR3 spells CAISESAGHTEAFF. The CDR3 bases are TGTGCCATCAGTGAGTCTGCAGGGCACACTGAAGCTTTCTTT.

The chain joins TRBV28 to TRBJ1-2; TRBD1 aligns across 10 bases. V shed 6 bases and J 2 bases; nucleotides not matched to a gene: 3. CDR1 is MDHEN, CDR2 SYDVKM, per germline. The CDR3 is 14 residues long. CDR3 bases: TGTGCCAGCAGACGGACAGGGGGAAACTATGGCTACACCTTC. It translates to CASRRTGGNYGYTF.

The gene calls are TRBV7-3 and TRBJ2-1; D gene ambiguous. This CDR3 spans 13 amino acids. V dropped 4 bases and J dropped 8 bases, with 12 bases sitting between them. In germline, CDR1 is SGHTA, CDR2 FQGTGA. For the CDR3, the DNA is TGTGCCAGCAGCTCCCCTTACAGTTATGAGCAGTTCTTC. As protein: CASSSPYSYEQFF. The variable domain in full, completed from reference TRBV7-3 and TRBJ2-1, reads GAGVSQTPSNKVTEKGKYVELRCDPISGHTALYWYRQSLGQGPEFLIYFQGTGAADDSGLPNDRFFAVRPEGSVSTLKIQRTERGDSAVYLCASSSPYSYEQFFGPGTRLTVL.

This chain joins TRBV5-4 and TRBJ1-2; D is ambiguous. Trimming left V 1 base short and J 2 bases short, with 6 bases between. There are 13 residues in the CDR3. Germline V CDR1 and CDR2: SGHNT, YYREEE (reference sequence). The CDR3: CASSLTDNYGYTF. The CDR3 coding sequence is TGTGCCAGCAGCTTGACAGACAACTATGGCTACACCTTC.

The rearrangement links TRBV6-1 to TRBJ2-1; D uncertain. The CDR3 contains 17 residues. The germline V and J ends were trimmed by 1 base and 6 bases, with 19 bases remaining between them. Germline values: CDR1 MNHNS, CDR2 SASEGT. CDR3 protein: CASSEGDWAAWLNEQFF. The CDR3 DNA follows: TGTGCCAGCAGTGAAGGAGATTGGGCAGCTTGGCTCAATGAGCAGTTCTTC.

The genes are TRBV6-2 or TRBV6-3 and TRBJ2-1, with D unclear. The CDR3 consists of 14 residues. V was shortened by 0 bases and J by 6 bases, with 9 bases between the two germline ends. Germline V CDR1 and CDR2: MNHEY, SVGEGT. CDR3 amino acids: CASSYSSLANEQFF. The CDR3 DNA follows: TGTGCCAGCAGTTACTCGAGTTTAGCCAATGAGCAGTTCTTC.

The chain has TRBV7-2 and TRBJ2-1; TRBD2 aligns across 7 bases. With V trimmed by 5 bases and J by 5 bases, 6 bases remained unmatched. Germline V lookup: CDR1 SGHTA, CDR2 FQGNSA. The CDR3 spans 14 residues. The chain's CDR3 is CASSEPGTNNEQFF. CDR3 DNA: TGTGCCAGCAGCGAACCCGGGACTAACAATGAGCAGTTCTTC.

This chain links TRBV2 with TRBJ2-5; D perhaps matches TRBD2 (5 bases). The CDR3 has 13 residues. The germline V and J ends were trimmed by 3 bases and 3 bases, with 8 bases remaining between them. Germline V gene data show CDR1 as SNHLY and CDR2 as FYNNEI. The CDR3 loop is CASSEDLKETQYF. The CDR3 nucleotides read TGTGCCAGCAGTGAGGACTTGAAAGAGACCCAGTACTTC. The full variable domain, its missing parts supplied by reference TRBV2 and TRBJ2-5, is EPEVTQTPSHQVTQMGQEVILRCVPISNHLYFYWYRQILGQKVEFLVSFYNNEISEKSEIFDDQFSVERPDGSNFTLKIRSTKLEDSAMYFCASSEDLKETQYFGPGTRLLVL.

The rearrangement links TRBV11-3 to TRBJ1-2; 7 bases are shared with TRBD1. V dropped 0 bases and J dropped 6; count of bases not matched to a gene: 4. Germline V lookup: CDR1 SGHNT, CDR2 YENEEA. The CDR3 contains 14 residues. CDR3 nucleotide sequence: TGTGCCAGCAGCTTAGAGGGACAGTCAGATGGCTACACCTTC. Its translation: CASSLEGQSDGYTF.

The rearrangement joins TRBV2 to TRBJ1-4, with a weak D call TRBD1 (5 bases). Germline values: CDR1 SNHLY, CDR2 FYNNEI. V was shortened by 4 bases and J by 8 bases, with 11 bases between the two germline ends. The CDR3 spans 13 residues. In DNA, the CDR3 is TGTGCCAGCAGTGCTCAGGGAAGGGAAAAACTGTTTTTT. The encoded protein is CASSAQGREKLFF. The complete variable domain, with remaining parts taken from reference TRBV2 and TRBJ1-4, reads EPEVTQTPSHQVTQMGQEVILRCVPISNHLYFYWYRQILGQKVEFLVSFYNNEISEKSEIFDDQFSVERPDGSNFTLKIRSTKLEDSAMYFCASSAQGREKLFFGSGTQLSVL.

This chain joins TRBV7-2 and TRBJ2-2, with 12 nucleotides matching TRBD2. The ends lost 5 bases at V and 4 bases at J; junction bases unmatched: 11. The V gene's germline CDR1 is SGHTA and CDR2 FQGNSA. The CDR3 has 18 amino acids. The DNA of the CDR3 is TGTGCCAGCAGCCAAGAGCCTAGCGGGAGGGCCAGCACCGGGGAGCTGTTTTTT. Its translation: CASSQEPSGRASTGELFF.

Comment on this clone: Germline is not matched at one junction end, which may reflect a read error. V usage is TRBV5-5 and J usage is TRBJ1-5; no reliable D call. The CDR3 covers 14 residues. CDR1 and CDR2 (germline): SGHKS, YYEKEE (reference sequence). Here the CDR3 reads CASTLFGENQPQHF. CDR3 DNA sequence: TGTGCCAGCACCTTGTTCGGGGAGAATCAGCCCCAGCATTTT. Complete variable domain (other parts from reference TRBV5-5 and TRBJ1-5): DAGVTQSPTHLIKTRGQQVTLRCSPISGHKSVSWYQQVLGQGPQFIFQYYEKEERGRGNFPDRFSARQFPNYSSELNVNALLLGDSALYLCASTLFGENQPQHFGDGTRLSIL.

The chain joins TRBV9 to TRBJ2-1; 10 nucleotides line up with TRBD2. The CDR3 is 16 amino acids. V shed 0 bases, J shed 7 bases, and the junction held 7 bases outside the gene matches. CDR1 is SGDLS, CDR2 YYNGEE, per germline. CDR3 residues: CASSVGRLAGANEQFF. The DNA of the CDR3 is TGTGCCAGCAGCGTAGGGCGTCTAGCGGGAGCGAATGAGCAGTTCTTC.

The chain carries TRBV9 and TRBJ1-4; possibly TRBD1 for D (6 bases). V was trimmed by 4 bases and J by 8 bases, leaving 15 bases between them. Germline CDR1 and CDR2: SGDLS and YYNGEE. The CDR3 spans 14 residues. CDR3 coding DNA: TGTGCCAGCAGCCCCAACAGGGCCCAGGAAAAACTGTTTTTT. Amino acids: CASSPNRAQEKLFF.

The chain employs TRBV7-2 and TRBJ2-7; 7 bases are shared with TRBD2. Germline values: CDR1 SGHTA, CDR2 FQGNSA. Trimming took 1 base from V and 3 from J; bases not matched to a gene: 18. The CDR3 spans 19 residues. The CDR3 here is CASSLVGSSGASSFYEQYF. The CDR3 region has the DNA TGTGCCAGCAGCTTAGTAGGGTCTAGCGGCGCCTCCTCCTTCTACGAGCAGTACTTC.

The chain uses TRBV28 and TRBJ2-7, with 8 bases lining up with TRBD2. Losses at the gene ends were 11 bases for V and 2 bases for J; bases not matched to a gene: 8. Germline V gene lookup returns CDR1 MDHEN and CDR2 SYDVKM. The CDR3 is 13 amino acids. The CDR3 sequence is CAAGREVPYEQYF. The CDR3 DNA sequence: TGTGCCGCGGGGCGGGAGGTCCCCTACGAGCAGTACTTC.

The chain employs TRBV25-1 and TRBJ2-1; D not resolved. CDR3 length equals 12 residues. Germline lookup yields CDR1 MGHDK and CDR2 SYGVNS. The V end lost 8 bases, the J end lost 0 bases, and 5 bases lay between the germline ends. The DNA for the CDR3 is TGTGCCAGCCGTCCCTCCTACAATGAGCAGTTCTTC. Amino acids: CASRPSYNEQFF.

V usage is TRBV5-1 and J usage is TRBJ2-1, with D perhaps TRBD1 (5 bases). CDR3 size: 17 residues. V lost 0 bases to trimming and J lost 0 bases, with 13 bases between them. In germline, CDR1 is SGHRS, CDR2 YFSETQ. The CDR3 region is CASSLGGGYSSYNEQFF. CDR3 sequence (DNA): TGCGCCAGCAGCTTGGGGGGCGGATACAGCTCCTACAATGAGCAGTTCTTC.

This chain connects TRBV27 to TRBJ2-7, with 8 bases matching TRBD2. CDR1 and CDR2 from the germline V gene are MNHEY and SMNVEV (reference sequence). The CDR3 sequence is 16 residues long. V shed 5 bases, J shed 0 bases, and the junction held 9 bases outside the gene matches. CDR3 amino acids: CASSPHQAGGSYEQYF. The CDR3 bases are TGTGCCAGCAGTCCCCATCAGGCGGGAGGCTCCTACGAGCAGTACTTC.

The rearrangement links TRBV27 to TRBJ2-7; perhaps TRBD1 as D (5 bases). The CDR3 is made up of 13 amino acids. Germline V gives CDR1 MNHEY, CDR2 SMNVEV (reference sequence). The ends were cut back, 4 bases at V and 7 bases at J, with 14 bases in the middle. The CDR3 sequence: CASSYGQGVEQYF. CDR3 sequence (DNA): TGTGCCAGCAGTTATGGGCAAGGGGTGGAGCAGTACTTC.